One TCR beta chain is described in this entry. Germline CDR1 is ENHRY and CDR2 is SYGVKD. The V gene lost 2 bases and the J gene lost 8 bases, with 12 bases spanning the gap. The CDR3 contains 14 residues. PCR used 60 Vbeta primers and 13 Jbeta primers. Measured with immunoSEQ multiplex PCR; TCRdb has only the in-frame clones, and not every one. Of about 160,000 clones in the sample, roughly 85% were seen once. The data are from a study of cytomegalovirus exposure and HLA in healthy donors. The V and J genes are TRBV10-3 and TRBJ1-4; unclear D gene. The material sequenced was PBMCs. The TCR sequence derives from a woman between 50 and 59 years old in good health and CMV-seropositive. The CDR3 DNA is TGTGCCATCAGTGAGACAGAAGTTGGAGAAAAACTGTTTTTT. Encoded protein: CAISETEVGEKLFF.